The 15 T cell receptor beta chains below all came from one sample that was sequenced in a study of regulatory T cells in long-lasting Graves disease. Through Arm-PCR of CDR3 regions and iRepertoire HTBI primers, TCR beta libraries were built. In TCRdb, the multiplex PCR reads were re-called with MiXCR into one record per CDR3 protein. The table lists 350,000 to 450,000 distinct CDR3 sequences, 12% of them singletons, with 18% in the top ten. Described time point: newly diagnosed GD, antithyroid drugs for less than 3 months. The TCR library used RNA extracted from PBMCs. The same specimen was also included in a second study, on T cells in Graves' hyperthyroidism and ophthalmopathy.

Sequences were derived from peripheral blood mononuclear cells (PBMCs), sampled at new diagnosis, from a patient treated with antithyroid drugs. These receptor sequences come from a woman between 18 and 29 years old with Graves disease.

The chain carries TRBV9 and TRBJ1-5; D not resolved. The CDR3 contains 17 residues. CDR1 is SGDLS and CDR2 is YYNGEE in the germline V gene. V was trimmed by 4 bases and J by 0 bases, leaving 17 bases between them. The CDR3 loop is CASSRSGPLGSNQPQHF. In DNA form, the CDR3 reads TGTGCCAGCAGCCGTTCCGGGCCCTTAGGTAGCAATCAGCCCCAGCATTTT.

This clonotype was counted between two and nine times. The V and J genes are TRBV7-8 and TRBJ2-4; the D gene is possibly TRBD2 (5 bases). V was clipped by 2 bases and J by 3 bases, with 14 bases between them. Per the germline V gene, CDR1 is SGHVS and CDR2 is FQNEAQ. The CDR3 is 16 amino acids. The CDR3 loop reads CASSLWAHAGKNIQYF. The CDR3 region has the DNA TGTGCCAGCAGCTTATGGGCCCACGCGGGCAAAAACATTCAGTACTTC.

V usage is TRBV14 and J usage is TRBJ2-1, with unresolved D. Germline CDR1 is SGHDN and CDR2 is FVKESK. Trimming removed 3 bases from V and 9 bases from J, with 24 bases in between. The CDR3 loop spans 17 amino acids. In DNA form, the CDR3 reads TGTGCCAGCAGCCATCCCGGTGCTCTATGGGGTTTGCCTGAGCAGTTCTTC. Its translation: CASSHPGALWGLPEQFF.

Ten or more counts support this clonotype. V usage is TRBV2 and J usage is TRBJ2-7; D gene uncertain. This CDR3 contains 11 residues. Trimming took off 8 bases at V and 2 bases at J, with 7 bases between the two ends. CDR1 and CDR2 (germline): SNHLY, FYNNEI. The CDR3 DNA sequence: TGTGCCAGCCGGGTGGCCTACGAGCAGTACTTC. Translated, it gives CASRVAYEQYF.

This clonotype occurred many times. This chain joins TRBV7-2 and TRBJ2-1, with TRBD2 identical over 11 bases. This CDR3 spans 15 amino acids. Germline lookup yields CDR1 SGHTA and CDR2 FQGNSA. Trimming took 5 bases from V and 4 from J; bases not matched to a gene: 4. CDR3 loop: CASSPGTSGYNEQFF. DNA of the CDR3: TGTGCCAGCAGCCCCGGGACTAGCGGATACAATGAGCAGTTCTTC.

The chain employs TRBV2 and TRBJ2-3; 11 bases fit TRBD2. After removal of 6 bases from V and 7 bases from J, the junction contained 12 bases not matched to a gene. The CDR3 is made up of 16 amino acids. Germline assignment: CDR1 SNHLY and CDR2 FYNNEI. The chain's CDR3 is CASSPDASGGTYTQYF. In nucleotides, the CDR3 is TGTGCCAGCAGCCCTGACGCTAGCGGGGGGACATATACGCAGTATTTT.

The table lists this clonotype with many counts. The rearrangement joins TRBV2 to TRBJ2-7; 11 bases line up with TRBD2. V shed 10 bases and J 4 bases; nucleotides not matched to a gene: 12. The length of the CDR3 is 15 residues. Germline CDR1 SNHLY, CDR2 FYNNEI. CDR3 residues: CATILSGTSGYEQYF. The CDR3 nucleotides read TGTGCCACAATACTATCCGGGACTAGCGGTTACGAGCAGTACTTC.

The chain recombines TRBV9 with TRBJ1-2; possible D gene TRBD1, 5 bases. The CDR3 runs to 15 residues. V dropped 1 base and J dropped 5 bases, with 15 bases sitting between them. Germline CDR1 reads SGDLS; CDR2 reads YYNGEE. The CDR3 DNA follows: TGTGCCAGCAGCGTAATCGGCGGGGCACTGTATGGCTACACCTTC. Protein: CASSVIGGALYGYTF.

The V call is TRBV12-3 or TRBV12-4, the J call TRBJ2-1; possibly TRBD2 for D (7 bases). Trimming removed 6 bases at V and 4 bases at J, with 13 bases between. The CDR3 totals 14 residues. CDR3 in amino acids: CASRQGLPYNEQFF. Written as DNA, the CDR3 is TGTGCCAGCAGACAGGGACTACCTTACAATGAGCAGTTCTTC.

The chain is built from TRBV20-1 and TRBJ1-6, with 7 bases matching TRBD1. This CDR3 region has 14 residues. V lost 6 bases and J lost 7; bases outside the gene matches: 9. CDR1 and CDR2 (germline): DFQATT, SNEGSKA (reference sequence). CDR3 in amino acids: CSAIDRVRNSPLHF. Here the CDR3 DNA reads TGCAGTGCAATTGACAGGGTTCGGAATTCACCCCTCCACTTT.

This clonotype showed up many times. The CDR3 sequence: CASSFSDSSKNIQYF. Written as DNA, the CDR3 is TGTGCCAGCAGTTTCTCGGACAGCTCCAAAAACATTCAGTACTTC. The chain couples TRBV27 to TRBJ2-4; TRBD1 might be the D (6 bases). V lost 3 bases and J 2 bases, leaving 11 bases between the germline ends. CDR3 length: 15 amino acids. Per the germline V gene, CDR1 is MNHEY and CDR2 is SMNVEV (reference sequence).

V is TRBV27 and J is TRBJ2-3; 11 bases are a match to TRBD2. Trimming cost V 4 bases and J 6 bases; bases outside gene matches: 6. The CDR3 contains 15 residues. Germline-derived CDR1 and CDR2 are MNHEY and SMNVEV (reference sequence). The CDR3 reads CASSSRLAGSDTQYF. The CDR3 DNA reads as TGTGCCAGCAGTTCTAGACTAGCGGGGTCGGATACGCAGTATTTT.

This clonotype was seen more than once but under ten times. This chain connects TRBV15 to TRBJ1-4; D unresolved. Germline CDR1 and CDR2: LNHNV and YYDKDF (reference sequence). With 1 base removed from V and 3 bases from J, the gap between germline ends came to 12 bases. The CDR3 is made up of 16 amino acids. CDR3 region: CATSRGIRDSNEKLFF. CDR3 DNA sequence: TGTGCCACCAGCAGAGGTATCCGAGACTCTAATGAAAAACTGTTTTTT.

The chain recombines TRBV13 with TRBJ2-1; TRBD1 might be the D (5 bases). Germline V gene lookup returns CDR1 PRHDT and CDR2 FYEKMQ (reference sequence). V lost 1 base and J lost 10, with 32 bases in between. This CDR3 is 20 amino acids long. The chain's CDR3 is CASSLVRYRRYDARIYEQFF. The DNA for the CDR3 is TGTGCCAGCAGCTTAGTTCGGTACAGGCGATATGATGCGCGTATCTACGAGCAGTTCTTC.

This clonotype was picked up many times. The genes are TRBV9 and TRBJ1-2; D is perhaps TRBD1 (6 bases). This CDR3 comprises 16 residues. Deletions cut 3 bases from V and 6 bases from J, with 21 bases between. Germline V gene lookup returns CDR1 SGDLS and CDR2 YYNGEE. The CDR3 sequence is CASSERGLAGVDGYTF. In DNA form, the CDR3 reads TGTGCCAGCAGCGAGAGGGGACTGGCAGGGGTTGATGGCTACACCTTC.